Sequencing of this TCR beta chain was carried out in a study of early T cells in non-severe SARS-CoV-2 infection. Study information: From unsorted whole blood, bulk RNA was sequenced, and the chains remained unpaired. General study results and limits: Using VDJdb, the matching emphasized anti-spike CD8 responses while missing private and CD4 specificities.

A few counts support this clonotype. Antigen specificity is unknown. Germline V gives CDR1 SEHNR, CDR2 FQNEAQ (reference sequence). The ends were cut back, 1 base at V and 2 bases at J, with 19 bases in the middle. This CDR3 has 18 amino acids. Individual cDNA molecules were tagged with unique molecular identifiers. TCRdb reprocessed the 5' RACE reads with MiXCR, giving one entry per CDR3 protein. The table shows tens of thousands of distinct CDR3 sequences, with 8.7% occurring only once. Source: whole blood, taken at baseline. The TCR sequence derives from an adult who was a healthcare worker with PCR-confirmed SARS-CoV-2 infection or an uninfected control (not recorded which). V gene TRBV7-9 combines with J gene TRBJ2-3; a weak D match, TRBD2 (6 bases). The DNA of the CDR3 is TGTGCCAGCAGCTTAGAAGGTTATGCGGGAAATCCCACAGATACGCAGTATTTT. Amino acid sequence: CASSLEGYAGNPTDTQYF.